One sample yielded the 27 T cell receptor beta chains listed below, sequenced in a study of Ad26.COV2.S vaccination and SARS-CoV-2 variants. Treatment denoted: 19 received Ad26.COV2.S at low or high dose, single or two shots; a few received placebo; per-sample allocation not given. Material that was analyzed had been drawn on day 63 after the first vaccine or placebo injection. Data came from immunoSEQ multiplex PCR; TCRdb stores just in-frame clones and leaves some out. This sample has about 350,000 clones, with roughly 81% found just once. Specimen: peripheral blood, collected in a trial of Ad26.COV2.S vaccine versus placebo. The receptors originated from a person between 18 and 60 years old who received the Ad26.COV2.S COVID-19 vaccine or a placebo.

The V call is TRBV7-9, the J call TRBJ1-1, with D maybe TRBD1 (5 bases). CDR3 size: 15 residues. Trimming removed 1 base at V and 4 bases at J, with 13 bases between. Germline CDR1 and CDR2: SEHNR and FQNEAQ (reference sequence). Here the CDR3 reads CASSLVGARATEAFF. The CDR3 coding sequence is TGTGCCAGCAGCTTAGTTGGGGCGAGGGCCACTGAAGCTTTCTTT.

The chain employs TRBV4-1 and TRBJ2-7; D gene uncertain. The CDR3 covers 16 residues. Deletions cut 3 bases from V and 8 bases from J, with 23 bases between. From germline, CDR1 is MGHRA and CDR2 YSYEKL. The CDR3 nucleotides are TGCGCCAGCAGCCATCACCCAGCCATTTCGTCCGTCAAGCAGTACTTC. It specifies CASSHHPAISSVKQYF.

This clone was seen a single time. This chain links TRBV3-1 (or the pseudogene TRBV3-2) with TRBJ2-1, with TRBD2 matching over 15 bases. Trimming at V came to 0 bases and at J to 8 bases, leaving 8 bases not matched to a gene. Germline CDR1 and CDR2: LGHDT and YNNKEL (reference sequence). The CDR3 runs to 18 residues. The CDR3 coding sequence is TGTGCCAGCAGCCAAGAATGGTGGCGGACTAGCGGGAGGGATGAGCAGTTCTTC. Translated, it gives CASSQEWWRTSGRDEQFF.

The rearrangement joins TRBV20-1 to TRBJ2-4; TRBD2 matches 11 bases. Germline-derived CDR1 and CDR2 are DFQATT and SNEGSKA (reference sequence). V shed 3 bases and J 5 bases; nucleotides not matched to a gene: 15. The CDR3 has 18 residues. In DNA, the CDR3 is TGCAGTGCTAGTTCGTCGGAGGCTAGCGGGGGGTGGCAAAACATTCAGTACTTC. It codes for CSASSSEASGGWQNIQYF.

The J gene is TRBJ2-3, the V gene TRBV5-4; 7 bases map to TRBD2. Germline trimming cut 7 bases from V and 5 bases from J; bases unmatched to any gene: 13. This CDR3 comprises 15 residues. Germline loops: CDR1 SGHNT, CDR2 YYREEE (reference sequence). CDR3 region: CASAPGREGRDTQYF. As DNA, the CDR3 is TGTGCCAGCGCTCCTGGTAGGGAGGGAAGAGATACGCAGTATTTT.

The genes are TRBV7-2 and TRBJ2-5; 10 nucleotides agree with TRBD2. From germline, CDR1 is SGHTA and CDR2 FQGNSA. This CDR3 is 16 amino acids long. V was clipped by 1 base and J by 7 bases; unmatched bases: 9. The CDR3 is CASSLELAGYQGTQYF. The CDR3 DNA sequence: TGTGCCAGCAGCTTAGAACTAGCGGGATATCAGGGGACCCAGTACTTC.

The chain couples TRBV27 to TRBJ2-5, with 12 bases fitting TRBD2. J was trimmed by 7 bases and V by 5 bases; bases with no gene match: 5. The CDR3 runs to 14 residues. Germline lookup yields CDR1 MNHEY and CDR2 SMNVEV (reference sequence). The CDR3 region has the DNA TGTGCCAGCAGTCGACTAGCGGGGGCTGGGACCCAGTACTTC. Protein sequence: CASSRLAGAGTQYF.

J is TRBJ2-3 and V is TRBV19, with D maybe TRBD2 (5 bases). CDR3 length: 15 amino acids. V was shortened by 3 bases and J by 0 bases, with 10 bases between the two germline ends. Per the germline V gene, CDR1 is LNHDA and CDR2 is SQIVND (reference sequence). The CDR3 coding sequence is TGTGCCAGTAGTATTGCTCGGGGAAGCACAGATACGCAGTATTTT. This translates into CASSIARGSTDTQYF.

The chain couples TRBV7-9 to TRBJ2-3; D uncertain. Germline values: CDR1 SEHNR, CDR2 FQNEAQ (reference sequence). Trimming shortened V by 1 base and J by 5 bases, and 10 bases separated the two germline ends. The CDR3 is 14 amino acids. CDR3 nucleotide sequence: TGTGCCAGCAGCTTAGGTACCTCCGGAGATACGCAGTATTTT. Translation gives CASSLGTSGDTQYF.

This clone showed up many times. This sequence joins TRBV4-1 and TRBJ1-2, with D possibly matching TRBD1 (6 bases). This CDR3 region has 14 residues. Germline V lookup: CDR1 MGHRA, CDR2 YSYEKL. The V and J ends lost 3 bases and 2 bases respectively, with 10 bases between them. CDR3 DNA sequence: TGCGCCAGCAGCCACCCCGGGACAAACTATGGCTACACCTTC. Translating it yields CASSHPGTNYGYTF.

This chain links TRBV20-1 with TRBJ2-2; D may be TRBD1 or TRBD2 (6 bases each). The V end lost 3 bases, the J end lost 6 bases, and 14 bases lay between the germline ends. CDR1 is DFQATT and CDR2 is SNEGSKA in the germline V gene (reference sequence). This CDR3 contains 14 residues. CDR3 coding DNA: TGCAGTGCTAGTGTGGGGGGCAAGGCCGGGGAGCTGTTTTTT. This translates into CSASVGGKAGELFF.

V gene TRBV7-6 combines with J gene TRBJ1-5, with 10 bases identical to TRBD1. The CDR3 is made up of 15 amino acids. Germline V gene lookup returns CDR1 SGHVS and CDR2 FNYEAQ. V was pared by 4 bases and J by 6 bases, with 6 bases of the junction left unmatched. The CDR3 nucleotides are TGTGCCAGCAGCTCGATCCGGGACAGGGGTCAGCCCCAGCATTTT. Protein sequence: CASSSIRDRGQPQHF.

The genes are TRBV3-1 (or the pseudogene TRBV3-2) and TRBJ2-1; D could derive from TRBD1 or TRBD2 (5 bases each). The CDR3 extends over 17 amino acids. The germline gives CDR1 LGHDT, CDR2 YNNKEL (reference sequence). Trimming removed 4 bases at V and 4 bases at J, with 20 bases between. DNA of the CDR3: TGTGCCAGCAGCCTCGGGACGGCCCCGTCGAAATACAATGAGCAGTTCTTC. Its protein product is CASSLGTAPSKYNEQFF.

This chain connects TRBV9 to TRBJ1-2, with D possibly matching TRBD1 (6 bases). The CDR3 is 16 amino acids. Germline V CDR1 and CDR2: SGDLS, YYNGEE. The ends were cut back, 0 bases at V and 4 bases at J, with 16 bases in the middle. The CDR3 DNA reads as TGTGCCAGCAGCGTAGATGGAGCGGACAGACTCTATGGCTACACCTTC. As protein: CASSVDGADRLYGYTF.

This clone was observed once. The rearrangement uses TRBV6-5 and TRBJ1-5; maybe TRBD1 (5 bases). The CDR3 contains 12 residues. Deletions cut 7 bases from V and 7 bases from J, with 11 bases between. Germline CDR1 reads MNHEY; CDR2 reads SVGAGI. The CDR3 region has the DNA TGTGCCAGCATTGGGGGAGGGCAGCCCCAGCATTTT. This encodes CASIGGGQPQHF.

The V call is TRBV11-2, the J call TRBJ1-6; a weak D match, TRBD1 (5 bases). Germline V gene lookup returns CDR1 SGHAT and CDR2 FQNNGV. The CDR3 sequence is 14 residues long. V was cut by 5 bases and J by 9 bases, with 14 bases left in between. The CDR3 protein is CASSPGGDASPLHF. The CDR3 DNA sequence: TGTGCCAGCAGCCCGGGGGGGGACGCTTCACCCCTCCACTTT.

V gene TRBV10-3 combines with J gene TRBJ1-4, with 9 positions matching TRBD1. The CDR3 extends over 14 amino acids. V was pared by 4 bases and J by 14 bases, with 11 bases of the junction left unmatched. Germline V gene sequence: CDR1 ENHRY, CDR2 SYGVKD. The CDR3 nucleotides are TGTGCCATCAGTGCCCGGGACAGGGACGCTGGGCTGTTTTTT. Its translation is CAISARDRDAGLFF.

V is TRBV2 and J is TRBJ1-1; 7 nucleotides match TRBD1. The CDR3 runs 13 residues. Trimming at V came to 7 bases and at J to 4 bases, leaving 6 bases not matched to a gene. CDR1 SNHLY and CDR2 FYNNEI come from the germline V gene. The CDR3 DNA is TGTGCCAGCAATCGGGACAGCCTCACTGAAGCTTTCTTT. It translates to CASNRDSLTEAFF.

The chain is built from TRBV19 and TRBJ2-1; D unclear. This CDR3 has 11 residues. Germline V CDR1 and CDR2: LNHDA, SQIVND (reference sequence). V was clipped by 9 bases and J by 8 bases, with 11 bases between them. This chain's CDR3 is CASQLYDEQFF. In nucleotides, the CDR3 is TGTGCCAGCCAACTTTACGATGAGCAGTTCTTC.

The chain joins TRBV30 to TRBJ1-6; D remains unclear. CDR1 is GTSNPN, CDR2 SVGIG, per germline (reference sequence). V lost 3 bases to trimming and J lost 5 bases, with 11 bases between them. This CDR3 is 14 amino acids long. CDR3 in amino acids: CAWRELRDNSPLHF. The CDR3 bases are TGTGCCTGGAGGGAGTTGAGAGATAATTCACCCCTCCACTTT.

The genes are TRBV7-2 and TRBJ2-1; 10 bases align to TRBD1. This CDR3 is 15 amino acids long. Germline assignment: CDR1 SGHTA and CDR2 FQGNSA. The trim removed 5 bases at V and 9 bases at J, leaving 10 bases unmatched. The CDR3 loop is CASSQRQGARIEQFF. CDR3 in DNA: TGTGCCAGCAGCCAAAGACAGGGGGCGCGGATTGAGCAGTTCTTC. Variable domain in full (rest from reference TRBV7-2 and TRBJ2-1): GAGVSQSPSNKVTEKGKDVELRCDPISGHTALYWYRQSLGQGLEFLIYFQGNSAPDKSGLPSDRFSAERTGGSVSTLTIQRTQQEDSAVYLCASSQRQGARIEQFFGPGTRLTVL.

The chain carries TRBV5-4 and TRBJ2-6; D is uncertain. V was pared by 4 bases and J by 0 bases, with 11 bases between. The CDR3 is 16 amino acids. Per the germline V gene, CDR1 is SGHNT and CDR2 is YYREEE (reference sequence). This CDR3 reads CASSPDPNSGANVLTF. The CDR3 DNA sequence: TGTGCCAGCAGCCCCGACCCCAACTCTGGGGCCAACGTCCTGACTTTC.

This clone was seen once. The chain recombines TRBV24-1 with TRBJ2-7, with D tentatively TRBD2 (6 bases). In germline, CDR1 is KGHDR, CDR2 SFDVKD. Trimming took 9 bases from V and 0 from J, leaving 11 bases between them. This CDR3 has 13 amino acids. The CDR3 bases are TGTGCCACCGTCCGGGAGAGCTCCTACGAGCAGTACTTC. Translation gives CATVRESSYEQYF.

Comment on this clone: Germline and junction disagree at one end, which may indicate a read error. The genes are TRBV3-1 (or the pseudogene TRBV3-2) and TRBJ2-5, with D uncertain. The CDR3 covers 13 residues. Per germline, CDR1 LGHDT and CDR2 YNNKEL (reference sequence). The CDR3 nucleotides read TGTGCCAGCAGCCAATTTCCAGAAGAGATCCAGTACTTC. Its translation: CASSQFPEEIQYF.

Only one count was recorded for this clone. The chain combines TRBV18 with TRBJ2-5; D gene ambiguous. Germline V gives CDR1 KGHSH, CDR2 LQKENI. The CDR3 spans 14 residues. V gave up 2 bases and J gave up 4 bases, with 11 bases separating them. CDR3 DNA: TGTGCCAGCTCACCAACGGGCAGCCTAGAGACCCAGTACTTC. It translates to CASSPTGSLETQYF.

This clone was found once. The V gene is TRBV3-1 (or the pseudogene TRBV3-2), the J gene TRBJ2-7, with 13 bases identical to TRBD2. V lost 4 bases, J lost 0 bases, and 9 bases stayed unmatched. The length of the CDR3 is 18 residues. Germline V gives CDR1 LGHDT, CDR2 YNNKEL (reference sequence). The chain's CDR3 is CASSRGLAGALSSYEQYF. The DNA of the CDR3 is TGTGCCAGCAGCCGAGGACTAGCGGGGGCCCTGAGCTCCTACGAGCAGTACTTC.

The chain is built from TRBV24-1 and TRBJ2-3; TRBD1 aligns across 10 bases. The CDR3 length is 16 residues. V dropped 2 bases and J dropped 4; count of bases not matched to a gene: 5. Germline V gene data show CDR1 as KGHDR and CDR2 as SFDVKD. The CDR3 region is CATSDSRQGAADTQYF. The CDR3 nucleotides are TGTGCCACCAGTGATTCGAGACAGGGGGCGGCAGATACGCAGTATTTT.